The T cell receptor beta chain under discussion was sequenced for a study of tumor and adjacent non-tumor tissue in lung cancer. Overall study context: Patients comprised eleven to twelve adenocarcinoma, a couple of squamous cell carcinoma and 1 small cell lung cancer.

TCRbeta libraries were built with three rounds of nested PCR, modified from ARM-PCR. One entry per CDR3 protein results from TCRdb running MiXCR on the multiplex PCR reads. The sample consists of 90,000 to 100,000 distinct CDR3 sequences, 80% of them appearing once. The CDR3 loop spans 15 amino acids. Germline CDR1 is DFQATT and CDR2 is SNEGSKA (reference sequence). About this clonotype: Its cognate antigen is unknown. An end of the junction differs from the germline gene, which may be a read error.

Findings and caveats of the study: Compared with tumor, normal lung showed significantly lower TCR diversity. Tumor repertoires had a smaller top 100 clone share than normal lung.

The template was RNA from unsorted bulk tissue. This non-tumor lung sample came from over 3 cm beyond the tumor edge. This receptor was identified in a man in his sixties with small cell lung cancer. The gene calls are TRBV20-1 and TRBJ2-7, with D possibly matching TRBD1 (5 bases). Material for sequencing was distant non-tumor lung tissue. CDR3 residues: CSARDLSRTTYEEYF. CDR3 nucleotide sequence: TGCAGTGCTAGAGATCTTAGTAGGACAACCTACGAGGAGTACTTC.